The T cell receptor (beta chain) described here comes from a study of cytotoxic CD8 clonotypes in ibrutinib-treated CLL. The overall study: The samples contained 255,043 productive templates on average. They also contained an average of about 91,000 productive rearrangements.

The CDR3 has 13 amino acids. Germline loops: CDR1 MDHEN, CDR2 SYDVKM. The ends were cut back, 3 bases at V and 5 bases at J, with 9 bases in the middle. The study, taken as a whole, reports: Timing of sampling differed between sustained-remission and progressing patients.

Comment on this clone: Its matching antigen is unknown.

TCRdb's table, derived via immunoSEQ multiplex PCR, lists solely in-frame clones and lacks some. This sample has under 35,000 clones; around 63% occur once, and the top ten carry 45% to 65%. The clonotype originates from a human donor with chronic lymphocytic leukemia. This rearrangement joins TRBV28 to TRBJ2-3; unclear D gene. The sequencing here drew on PBMCs, taken after 24 months of ibrutinib treatment. CDR3 in DNA: TGTGCCAGCAGTTTCCCCACTATAGATACGCAGTATTTT. Residues: CASSFPTIDTQYF. The whole variable domain, remainder taken from reference TRBV28 and TRBJ2-3, is DVKVTQSSRYLVKRTGEKVFLECVQDMDHENMFWYRQDPGLGLRLIYFSYDVKMKEKGDIPEGYSVSREKKERFSLILESASTNQTSMYLCASSFPTIDTQYFGPGTRLTVL.